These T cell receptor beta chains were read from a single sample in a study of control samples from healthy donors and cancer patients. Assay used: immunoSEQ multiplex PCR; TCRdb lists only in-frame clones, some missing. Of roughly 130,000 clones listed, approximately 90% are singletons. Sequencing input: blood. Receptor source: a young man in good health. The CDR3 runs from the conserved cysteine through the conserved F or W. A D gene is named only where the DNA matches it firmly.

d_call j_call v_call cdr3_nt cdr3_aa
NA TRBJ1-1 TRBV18 TGTGCCAGCTCCGAGGTTAGGACTGAAGCTTTCTTT CASSEVRTEAFF
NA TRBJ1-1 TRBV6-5 TGTGCCAGCACCCTCCCTGGGAACACTGAAGCTTTCTTT CASTLPGNTEAFF
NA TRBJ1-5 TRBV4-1 TGCGCCAGCAGCCATTTGACGGGACTAAATCAGCCCCAGCATTTT CASSHLTGLNQPQHF
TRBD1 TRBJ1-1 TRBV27 TGTGCCAGCACCCCCGACGGGACAGTACTCACTGAAGCTTTCTTT CASTPDGTVLTEAFF
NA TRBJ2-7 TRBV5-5 TGTGCCAGCGGCAGGGGAGGGGGCGAGCAGTACTTC CASGRGGGEQYF
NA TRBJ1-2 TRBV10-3 TGTGCCATCAGTGAGCCGGGCCTCACCCGGGATGGCTACACCTTC CAISEPGLTRDGYTF
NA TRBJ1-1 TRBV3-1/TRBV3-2 TGTGCCAGCAGCCCGGGGGGTACCGGTGAAGCTTTCTTT CASSPGGTGEAFF
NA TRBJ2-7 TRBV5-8 TGTGCCAGCAGCTACACCTACGAGCAGTACTTC CASSYTYEQYF
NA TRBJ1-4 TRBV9 TGTGCCAGCAGCCCCGGAGGGGGGTATGAAAAACTGTTTTTT CASSPGGGYEKLFF
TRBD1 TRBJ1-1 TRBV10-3 TGTGCCATCAGTGAGAAAGCAGGGGGCACCAACACTGAAGCTTTCTTT CAISEKAGGTNTEAFF
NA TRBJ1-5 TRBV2 TGTGCCAGCAGTGAAATGATACGGAATCAGCCCCAGCATTTT CASSEMIRNQPQHF
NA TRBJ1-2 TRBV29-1 TGCTCGGGGGGTTATGGCTACACCTTC CSGGYGYTF
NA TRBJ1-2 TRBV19 TGTGCCAGTAGTATAGTCGGCCAGACCTATGGCTACACCTTC CASSIVGQTYGYTF
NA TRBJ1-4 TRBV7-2 TGTGCCAGCAGCTTAGCAACGGGCGAAAAACTGTTTTTT CASSLATGEKLFF
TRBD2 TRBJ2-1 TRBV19 TGTGCCAGTAGTATCTCGCCAGCGGGGGACAATGAGCAGTTCTTC CASSISPAGDNEQFF
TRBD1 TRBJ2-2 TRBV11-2 TGTGCCAGCAGCACAGGGACAGGCTACACCGGGGAGCTGTTTTTT CASSTGTGYTGELFF
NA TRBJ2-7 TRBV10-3 TGTGCCATCAGAAACAGCCAGATACTGGGGTACGAGCAGTACTTC CAIRNSQILGYEQYF
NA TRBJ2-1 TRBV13 TGTGCCAGCTACAGGGCTCATCTTTCCTGGGGGTACAATGAGCAGTTCTTC CASYRAHLSWGYNEQFF
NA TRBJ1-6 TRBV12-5 TGTGCTAGTGGTGATCCTCGAACACCTAATTCACCCCTCCACTTT CASGDPRTPNSPLHF
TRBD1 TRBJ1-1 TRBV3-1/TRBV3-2 TGTGCCAGCAGCCGTCGACAGGGCAACACTGAAGCTTTCTTT CASSRRQGNTEAFF
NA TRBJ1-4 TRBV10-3 TGTGCCATCAGTGATGTGGGACATGCAACTAATGAAAAACTGTTTTTT CAISDVGHATNEKLFF
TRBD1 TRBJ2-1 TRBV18 TGTGCCAGCTCACCACAACAGGGGACAAGCTCCTACAATGAGCAGTTCTTC CASSPQQGTSSYNEQFF
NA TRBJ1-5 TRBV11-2 TGTGCCAGCAGCTTAGCGCCGCGCAATCAGCCCCAGCATTTT CASSLAPRNQPQHF
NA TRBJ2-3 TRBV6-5 TGTGCCAGCGGGGGACGGATGGATACGCAGTATTTT CASGGRMDTQYF
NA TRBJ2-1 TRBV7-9 TGTGCCAGCAGCTCCGGATTGCCTGGTCTCACTCGTGCCAATGAGCAGTTCTTC CASSSGLPGLTRANEQFF
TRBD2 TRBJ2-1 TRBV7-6 TGTGCCAGCAGCGACGGACTAGCGGGGGGACCTGAGCAGTTCTTC CASSDGLAGGPEQFF
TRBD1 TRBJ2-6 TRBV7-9 TGTGCCAGCAGCCCTGGGACAGGGGCTGGGGCCAACGTCCTGACTTTC CASSPGTGAGANVLTF
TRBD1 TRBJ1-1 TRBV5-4 TGTGCCAGCAGCCGGGACAGGGTCTCTGAAGCTTTCTTT CASSRDRVSEAFF
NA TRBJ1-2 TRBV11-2 TGTGCCAGCAGCCATACAGGGTGGCACTATGGCTACACCTTC CASSHTGWHYGYTF
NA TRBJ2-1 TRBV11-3 TGTGCCAGCAGCTTAGGGCCGTTCAGGGAGCAGTTCTTC CASSLGPFREQFF